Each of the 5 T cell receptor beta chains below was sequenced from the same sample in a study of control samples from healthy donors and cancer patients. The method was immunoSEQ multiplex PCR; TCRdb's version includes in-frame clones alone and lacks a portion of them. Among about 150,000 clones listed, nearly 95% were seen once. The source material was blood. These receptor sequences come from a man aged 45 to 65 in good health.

Here the CDR3 DNA reads TGTGCCAGCAGCTCCGGCACTGAAGCTTTCTTT. Translating it yields CASSSGTEAFF. The chain couples TRBV7-9 to TRBJ1-1; D is unclear. The CDR3 extends over 11 amino acids. Germline CDR1 and CDR2: SEHNR and FQNEAQ (reference sequence). The V gene lost 4 bases and the J gene lost 4 bases, with 4 bases spanning the gap.

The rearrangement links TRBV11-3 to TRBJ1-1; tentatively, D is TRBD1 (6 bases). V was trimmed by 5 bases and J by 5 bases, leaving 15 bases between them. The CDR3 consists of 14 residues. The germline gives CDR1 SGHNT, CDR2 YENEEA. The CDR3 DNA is TGTGCCAGCAGCCTAAAAGGGGGTGAAACTGAAGCTTTCTTT. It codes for CASSLKGGETEAFF. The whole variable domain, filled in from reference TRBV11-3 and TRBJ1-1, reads EAGVVQSPRYKIIEKKQPVAFWCNPISGHNTLYWYLQNLGQGPELLIRYENEEAVDDSQLPKDRFSAERLKGVDSTLKIQPAELGDSAVYLCASSLKGGETEAFFGQGTRLTVV.

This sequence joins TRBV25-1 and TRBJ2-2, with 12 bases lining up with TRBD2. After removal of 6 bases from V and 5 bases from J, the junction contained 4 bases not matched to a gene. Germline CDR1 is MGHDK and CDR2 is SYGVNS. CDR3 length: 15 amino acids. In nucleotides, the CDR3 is TGTGCCAGCAGGAGGACTAGCGGGACAACCGGGGAGCTGTTTTTT. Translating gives CASRRTSGTTGELFF. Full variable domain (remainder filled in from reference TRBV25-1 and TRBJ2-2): EADIYQTPRYLVIGTGKKITLECSQTMGHDKMYWYQQDPGMELHLIHYSYGVNSTEKGDLSSESTVSRIRTEHFPLTLESARPSHTSQYLCASRRTSGTTGELFFGEGSRLTVL.

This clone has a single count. As DNA, the CDR3 is TGTGCCAGCAGCTTGGGGGGACAATGGGCGGCGCAGTATTTT. This gives the protein CASSLGGQWAAQYF. This rearrangement joins TRBV5-6 to TRBJ2-3; TRBD1 is a possible D gene (6 bases). Germline CDR1 is SGHDT and CDR2 is YYEEEE. The V gene lost 0 bases and the J gene lost 10 bases, with 15 bases spanning the gap. There are 14 residues in the CDR3.

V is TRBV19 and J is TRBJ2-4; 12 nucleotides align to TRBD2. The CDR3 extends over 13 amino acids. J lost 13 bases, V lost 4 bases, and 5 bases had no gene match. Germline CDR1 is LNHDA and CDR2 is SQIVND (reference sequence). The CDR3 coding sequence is TGTGCCAGTAGTAGCGGACTAGCGGGAACGCAGTACTTC. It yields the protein CASSSGLAGTQYF.